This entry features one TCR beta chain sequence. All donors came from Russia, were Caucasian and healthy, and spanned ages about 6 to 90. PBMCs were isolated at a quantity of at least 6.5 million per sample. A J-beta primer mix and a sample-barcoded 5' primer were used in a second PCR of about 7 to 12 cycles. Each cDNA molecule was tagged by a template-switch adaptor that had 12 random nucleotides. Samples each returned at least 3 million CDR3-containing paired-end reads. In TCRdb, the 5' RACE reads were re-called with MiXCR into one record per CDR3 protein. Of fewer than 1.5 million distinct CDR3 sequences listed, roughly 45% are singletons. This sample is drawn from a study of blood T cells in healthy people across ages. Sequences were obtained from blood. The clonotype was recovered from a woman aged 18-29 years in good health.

CDR3 DNA sequence: TGTGCCATCAGTGAGTTACCGGGACTAGCGGGGGATGAGCAGTACTTC. Amino acids: CAISELPGLAGDEQYF. The J gene is TRBJ2-7, the V gene TRBV10-3; TRBD2 aligns across 14 bases. The CDR3 runs to 16 residues. Per the germline V gene, CDR1 is ENHRY and CDR2 is SYGVKD. V dropped 1 base and J dropped 7; count of bases not matched to a gene: 6.